The 18 T cell receptor beta chains reported below all come from one sample, sequenced in a study of cytomegalovirus exposure and HLA in healthy donors. Primers included in the PCR were 60 Vbeta and 13 Jbeta primers. Method: immunoSEQ multiplex PCR; TCRdb's copy keeps in-frame clones and lacks some. The profile shows roughly 120,000 clones, approximately 72% of them singletons. Sequenced material: PBMCs. The receptors were gathered from a woman aged 40 to 55 in good health and CMV-seropositive.

This chain uses TRBV29-1 with TRBJ2-7, with 10 positions matching TRBD1. The CDR3 has 12 residues. Unmatched junction bases numbered 3, after V lost 4 bases and J lost 6 bases. Germline V gene sequence: CDR1 SQVTM, CDR2 ANQGSEA. For the CDR3, the DNA is TGCAGCGTTGCGGGGACAGGGGCCGAGCAGTACTTC. This sequence encodes CSVAGTGAEQYF.

CDR3 DNA: TGTGCCAGCACCTTACTAGCGGTTAACAATGAGCAGTTCTTC. This encodes CASTLLAVNNEQFF. The J gene is TRBJ2-1, the V gene TRBV5-6, with TRBD2 matching 8 bases. Losses at the gene ends were 6 bases for V and 5 bases for J; bases not matched to a gene: 7. CDR3 length: 14 residues. The germline V gene has CDR1 SGHDT and CDR2 YYEEEE.

The chain recombines TRBV4-3 with TRBJ1-6, with D maybe TRBD1 (5 bases). CDR3 length: 16 amino acids. Trimming cost V 0 bases and J 8 bases, with 14 bases left between them. The germline V gene encodes CDR1 LGHNA and CDR2 YSLEER. CDR3 protein: CASSQDRQPRDSPLHF. In DNA form, the CDR3 reads TGCGCCAGCAGCCAAGACAGACAGCCCCGGGATTCACCCCTCCACTTT.

The chain links TRBV19 to TRBJ1-2, with 11 bases lining up with TRBD1. Trimming at V came to 4 bases and at J to 4 bases, leaving 17 bases not matched to a gene. CDR3 length: 19 amino acids. Germline values: CDR1 LNHDA, CDR2 SQIVND (reference sequence). The CDR3 sequence is CASSTPFWDRGSIVYGYTF. The DNA for the CDR3 is TGTGCCAGTAGTACCCCCTTCTGGGACAGGGGGTCGATTGTCTATGGCTACACCTTC.

This clone has only one observation. The gene calls are TRBV15 and TRBJ2-7, with a possible D match to TRBD1 (7 bases). This CDR3 is built from 15 residues. The V end lost 0 bases, the J end lost 7 bases, and 16 bases lay between the germline ends. Looked up from germline, CDR1 is LNHNV and CDR2 is YYDKDF (reference sequence). CDR3 region: CATSRDRGPGGEQYF. CDR3 nucleotides: TGTGCCACCAGCAGAGATAGGGGGCCTGGGGGGGAGCAGTACTTC. The full variable domain, its missing parts supplied by reference TRBV15 and TRBJ2-7, is DAMVIQNPRYQVTQFGKPVTLSCSQTLNHNVMYWYQQKSSQAPKLLFHYYDKDFNNEADTPDNFQSRRPNTSFCFLDIRSPGLGDTAMYLCATSRDRGPGGEQYFGPGTRLTVT.

V and J are TRBV4-1 and TRBJ2-3; 12 bases agree with TRBD2. Germline trimming cut 1 base from V and 3 bases from J; bases unmatched to any gene: 5. This CDR3 comprises 17 residues. In germline, CDR1 is MGHRA, CDR2 YSYEKL. The CDR3 loop is CASSQGRTSGATDTQYF. The CDR3 DNA sequence: TGCGCCAGCAGCCAAGGGAGGACTAGCGGGGCGACAGATACGCAGTATTTT.

This chain uses TRBV5-1 with TRBJ1-2; no clear D. There are 14 residues in the CDR3. CDR1 and CDR2 from the germline V gene are SGHRS and YFSETQ. Trimming removed 0 bases from V and 7 bases from J, with 13 bases in between. The CDR3 spells CASSLETFTSGYTF. The CDR3 DNA is TGCGCCAGCAGCTTGGAAACTTTTACGTCTGGCTACACCTTC.

J is TRBJ2-7 and V is TRBV15; possibly TRBD2 for D (5 bases). The ends were cut back, 0 bases at V and 6 bases at J, with 9 bases in the middle. CDR1 and CDR2 (germline): LNHNV, YYDKDF (reference sequence). The CDR3 totals 13 residues. CDR3 amino acids: CATSRDRGGEQYF. In nucleotides, the CDR3 is TGTGCCACCAGCAGAGATCGGGGTGGCGAGCAGTACTTC.

This clone occurred a few times. This chain connects TRBV7-6 to TRBJ1-1; 11 nucleotides align to TRBD1. The CDR3 has 16 amino acids. Germline V CDR1 and CDR2: SGHVS, FNYEAQ. Germline trimming cut 4 bases from V and 3 bases from J; bases unmatched to any gene: 7. The CDR3 loop reads CASSSPGTGGDTEAFF. CDR3 in DNA: TGTGCCAGCAGCTCCCCCGGGACAGGGGGGGACACTGAAGCTTTCTTT.

This chain joins TRBV5-4 and TRBJ2-5; D not resolved. This CDR3 contains 13 residues. Trimming took 4 bases from V and 4 from J, leaving 11 bases between them. Germline CDR1 is SGHNT and CDR2 is YYREEE (reference sequence). The CDR3 loop is CASSPAGGETQYF. In DNA form, the CDR3 reads TGTGCCAGCAGCCCAGCCGGCGGAGAGACCCAGTACTTC.

The chain carries TRBV19 and TRBJ2-7; 8 positions match TRBD1. The CDR3 length is 15 residues. Per the germline V gene, CDR1 is LNHDA and CDR2 is SQIVND (reference sequence). The ends lost 2 bases at V and 5 bases at J; junction bases unmatched: 8. The CDR3 protein is CASSIIGQGSNEQYF. In DNA form, the CDR3 reads TGTGCCAGTAGTATAATAGGACAGGGCAGCAACGAGCAGTACTTC.

The chain combines TRBV10-3 with TRBJ2-5; 13 positions match TRBD2. Trimming cost V 5 bases and J 5 bases; bases outside gene matches: 5. The length of the CDR3 is 15 residues. Germline V gene sequence: CDR1 ENHRY, CDR2 SYGVKD. This chain's CDR3 is CAISTGLAGIETQYF. The CDR3 nucleotides read TGTGCCATCAGTACGGGACTAGCGGGGATTGAGACCCAGTACTTC.

This clone is judged medium-sized. V is TRBV7-2 and J is TRBJ1-2; D may be TRBD1 (5 bases). The CDR3 contains 13 residues. Trimming pared 5 bases from V and 2 bases from J, leaving 9 bases between. CDR1 is SGHTA, CDR2 FQGNSA, per germline. The CDR3 DNA reads TGTGCCAGCAGCGAACAGGAAAACTATGGCTACACCTTC. Encoded protein: CASSEQENYGYTF. Filled out from reference TRBV7-2 and TRBJ1-2, the complete variable domain reads GAGVSQSPSNKVTEKGKDVELRCDPISGHTALYWYRQSLGQGLEFLIYFQGNSAPDKSGLPSDRFSAERTGGSVSTLTIQRTQQEDSAVYLCASSEQENYGYTFGSGTRLTVV.

This clone was detected a few times. CDR3 bases: TGCGCCAGCAGCTTGGGCGGGGGCGAGCCCTATGGCTACACCTTC. It specifies CASSLGGGEPYGYTF. V is TRBV5-1 and J is TRBJ1-2, with TRBD1 as a possible D gene (6 bases). Trimming removed 0 bases from V and 4 bases from J, with 13 bases in between. Germline assignment: CDR1 SGHRS and CDR2 YFSETQ. The CDR3 has 15 residues.

The chain combines TRBV5-1 with TRBJ1-1; 8 bases map to TRBD1. The CDR3 contains 15 residues. Germline V gene lookup returns CDR1 SGHRS and CDR2 YFSETQ. Trimming removed 2 bases from V and 2 bases from J; junction bases left unmatched: 5. CDR3 residues: CASSLPGQGNTEAFF. The DNA for the CDR3 is TGCGCCAGCAGCTTACCTGGACAGGGCAACACTGAAGCTTTCTTT. Full variable domain (outside the CDR3, taken from reference TRBV5-1 and TRBJ1-1): KAGVTQTPRYLIKTRGQQVTLSCSPISGHRSVSWYQQTPGQGLQFLFEYFSETQRNKGNFPGRFSGRQFSNSRSEMNVSTLELGDSALYLCASSLPGQGNTEAFFGQGTRLTVV.

The chain combines TRBV4-1 with TRBJ2-5; 8 nucleotides line up with TRBD1. V gave up 0 bases and J gave up 4 bases; unmatched junction bases: 10. This CDR3 comprises 17 residues. Germline-derived CDR1 and CDR2 are MGHRA and YSYEKL. The CDR3 DNA reads TGCGCCAGCAGCCAAGATTTCACCAGGGGGCTATCAGAGACCCAGTACTTC. This codes for CASSQDFTRGLSETQYF.

The chain links TRBV5-4 to TRBJ1-2; 9 bases agree with TRBD1. V was pared by 4 bases and J by 4 bases, with 8 bases of the junction left unmatched. CDR3 length equals 15 residues. Germline-derived CDR1 and CDR2 are SGHNT and YYREEE (reference sequence). This chain's CDR3 is CASSLPRTGAYGYTF. The CDR3 DNA reads as TGTGCCAGCAGCCTCCCCCGGACAGGGGCCTATGGCTACACCTTC.

This clone has more than one count but fewer than ten. V and J are TRBV6-5 and TRBJ1-2; TRBD1 is a possible D gene (5 bases). The CDR3 runs to 13 residues. Trimming pared 4 bases from V and 7 bases from J, leaving 13 bases between. In germline, CDR1 is MNHEY, CDR2 SVGAGI. This CDR3 is CASSFGTLSGYTF. The DNA for the CDR3 is TGTGCCAGCAGTTTCGGGACTCTCTCTGGCTACACCTTC.